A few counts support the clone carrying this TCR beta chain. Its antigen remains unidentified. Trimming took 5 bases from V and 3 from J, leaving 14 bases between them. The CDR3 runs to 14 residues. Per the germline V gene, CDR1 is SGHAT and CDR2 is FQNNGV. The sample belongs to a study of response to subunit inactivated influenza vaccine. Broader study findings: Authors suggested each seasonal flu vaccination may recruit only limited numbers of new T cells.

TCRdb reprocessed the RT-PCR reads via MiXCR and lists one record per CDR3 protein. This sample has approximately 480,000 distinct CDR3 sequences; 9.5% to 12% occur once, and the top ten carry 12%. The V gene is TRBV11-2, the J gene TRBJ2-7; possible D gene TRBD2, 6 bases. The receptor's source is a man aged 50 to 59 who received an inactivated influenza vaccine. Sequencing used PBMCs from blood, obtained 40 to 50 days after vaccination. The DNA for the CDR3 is TGTGCCAGCAGCCGTGTGGCGGGGCGCTACGAGCAGTACTTC. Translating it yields CASSRVAGRYEQYF.